This T cell receptor beta chain was sequenced during a study of Ad26.COV2.S vaccination and SARS-CoV-2 variants. Some clones are missing from TCRdb's copy, which holds only in-frame ones; the method was immunoSEQ multiplex PCR. Here the sample spans about 350,000 clones, under 95% being singletons. The CDR3 is 14 residues long. Germline values: CDR1 MNHNY, CDR2 SVGAGI (reference sequence). The V and J ends lost 0 bases and 5 bases respectively, with 9 bases between them. Sequenced here: peripheral blood, sampled after recovery from COVID-19. The J gene is TRBJ2-3, the V gene TRBV6-6, with D possibly TRBD2 on 5 matching bases. The sequence derives from a human donor who had recovered from COVID-19. DNA for the CDR3: TGTGCCAGCAGTTACTCGAGAGGGTTAGATACGCAGTATTTT. It specifies CASSYSRGLDTQYF.